One sample yielded the 30 T cell receptor beta chains listed below, sequenced in a study of CD8+ T cells in alopecia areata (dated by TCRdb to the late 2010s). What this sample's time point label stands for: baseline before oral tofacitinib. Libraries were prepared through the immunoSEQ multiplex PCR assay. RNA was extracted from all samples and reverse transcribed into cDNA as template for TCR sequencing. In TCRdb, the immuneACCESS table is reduced to in-frame sequences with V and J assigned. These tables do not hold every clone; where another copy was compared, an unresolved V gene accounts for under half, and the others remain unexplained. The sample data list 110,000 to 150,000 clones, and about 60% of these were observed just once. Of the sample, approximately 6.5% falls within the top ten clones. The sample was CD4+ T cells sorted from blood, taken at week 0. These receptors all come from a human donor with alopecia areata.

V and J are TRBV7-9 and TRBJ1-2; the D is unclear. The V gene lost 1 base and the J gene lost 6 bases, with 9 bases spanning the gap. CDR3 length: 13 residues. Germline CDR1 is SEHNR and CDR2 is FQNEAQ (reference sequence). The CDR3 sequence is CASSLGAPDGYTF. The CDR3 region has the DNA TGTGCCAGCAGCTTAGGAGCGCCGGATGGCTACACCTTC.

The table lists this clone with a few counts. The chain employs TRBV4-2 and TRBJ2-5; 7 nucleotides align to TRBD2. The V gene end was trimmed by 4 bases and the J gene end by 1 base; junction bases not matched to a gene: 3. Germline lookup yields CDR1 LGHNA and CDR2 YNFKEQ. The CDR3 is 14 amino acids. CDR3 in DNA: TGTGCCAGCAGCCGTAGGGAGGGCCAAGAGACCCAGTACTTC. The encoded protein is CASSRREGQETQYF.

The rearrangement uses TRBV7-2 and TRBJ1-5, with unresolved D. Germline CDR1 reads SGHTA; CDR2 reads FQGNSA. The V gene lost 1 base and the J gene lost 3 bases, with 7 bases spanning the gap. CDR3 size: 14 residues. CDR3 in DNA: TGTGCCAGCAGCTTAGTGTCCCCCAATCAGCCCCAGCATTTT. Residues: CASSLVSPNQPQHF.

The CDR3 reads CASSPWNEQFF. In DNA form, the CDR3 reads TGTGCCAGCTCACCATGGAATGAGCAGTTCTTC. V and J are TRBV18 and TRBJ2-1; D is unresolved. CDR3 length: 11 residues. Germline CDR1 KGHSH, CDR2 LQKENI. V shed 2 bases and J shed 7 bases, with 3 bases lying between them.

This clone occurred once. J is TRBJ2-3 and V is TRBV6-6; D perhaps matches TRBD1 (5 bases). The CDR3 is 16 amino acids. CDR1 is MNHNY, CDR2 SVGAGI, per germline (reference sequence). The V gene lost 2 bases and the J gene lost 0 bases, with 12 bases spanning the gap. This CDR3 is CASSYVQALSTDTQYF. CDR3 DNA sequence: TGTGCCAGCAGTTACGTACAGGCCCTCAGCACAGATACGCAGTATTTT.

The V gene is TRBV30, the J gene TRBJ1-1; D remains unclear. Germline-derived CDR1 and CDR2 are GTSNPN and SVGIG (reference sequence). Trimming shortened V by 5 bases and J by 1 base, and 11 bases separated the two germline ends. The CDR3 covers 13 residues. In DNA form, the CDR3 reads TGTGCCTGGTCCCACGACCGGAACACTGAAGCTTTCTTT. As protein: CAWSHDRNTEAFF.

The chain employs TRBV9 and TRBJ2-3; unclear D gene. This CDR3 contains 14 residues. V was pared by 5 bases and J by 1 base, with 11 bases between. Germline lookup yields CDR1 SGDLS and CDR2 YYNGEE. The CDR3 nucleotides read TGTGCCAGCAGTCTAAAAGTGGGCACAGATACGCAGTATTTT. Residues: CASSLKVGTDTQYF.

The chain joins TRBV2 to TRBJ2-7; 8 nucleotides line up with TRBD2. In germline, CDR1 is SNHLY, CDR2 FYNNEI. Trimming removed 4 bases from V and 6 bases from J; junction bases left unmatched: 5. The CDR3 length is 13 residues. The CDR3 DNA reads TGTGCCAGCAGTGTAGCGGGACCCGTCGAGCAGTACTTC. Translation gives CASSVAGPVEQYF.

The J gene is TRBJ2-7, the V gene TRBV19; weak D call: TRBD2 (5 bases). Germline lookup yields CDR1 LNHDA and CDR2 SQIVND (reference sequence). The V and J ends lost 3 bases and 9 bases respectively, with 18 bases between them. The CDR3 extends over 14 amino acids. CDR3 nucleotides: TGTGCCAGTAGTATCACCGGGATTGGCGGCGGGCAGTACTTC. Encoded protein: CASSITGIGGGQYF. Full variable domain (remainder filled in from reference TRBV19 and TRBJ2-7): DGGITQSPKYLFRKEGQNVTLSCEQNLNHDAMYWYRQDPGQGLRLIYYSQIVNDFQKGDIAEGYSVSREKKESFPLTVTSAQKNPTAFYLCASSITGIGGGQYFGPGTRLTVT.

This clone was detected only a few times. The chain recombines TRBV7-9 with TRBJ2-2; 9 nucleotides align to TRBD1. The CDR3 covers 15 residues. Germline V lookup: CDR1 SEHNR, CDR2 FQNEAQ (reference sequence). Unmatched junction bases numbered 5, after V lost 3 bases and J lost 6 bases. This CDR3 reads CASSFWTGDAGELFF. The CDR3 DNA reads TGTGCCAGCAGCTTCTGGACAGGGGACGCCGGGGAGCTGTTTTTT.

This chain joins TRBV29-1 and TRBJ1-6, with D uncertain. Germline CDR1 and CDR2: SQVTM and ANQGSEA. The CDR3 loop spans 10 amino acids. V lost 3 bases and J 9 bases, leaving 3 bases between the germline ends. In DNA, the CDR3 is TGCAGCGTTGAGGTTTCACCCCTCCACTTT. Protein: CSVEVSPLHF.

The chain is built from TRBV7-9 and TRBJ1-6; 9 nucleotides match TRBD1. Germline lookup yields CDR1 SEHNR and CDR2 FQNEAQ (reference sequence). This CDR3 has 14 amino acids. The ends lost 4 bases at V and 9 bases at J; junction bases unmatched: 4. This chain's CDR3 is CASSSTGGGSPLHF. As DNA, the CDR3 is TGTGCCAGCAGCTCTACAGGGGGCGGTTCACCCCTCCACTTT.

This clone was seen a few times. V gene TRBV7-2 combines with J gene TRBJ2-2; TRBD1 aligns across 8 bases. Trimming removed 6 bases from V and 6 bases from J; junction bases left unmatched: 3. CDR1 and CDR2 from the germline V gene are SGHTA and FQGNSA. CDR3 length: 13 residues. DNA for the CDR3: TGTGCCAGCAGACCCAGGGGGCCCGGGGAGCTGTTTTTT. This sequence encodes CASRPRGPGELFF.

The genes are TRBV30 and TRBJ2-1; D may be TRBD2 (5 bases). The CDR3 is 13 residues long. The ends were cut back, 0 bases at V and 3 bases at J, with 6 bases in the middle. Looked up from germline, CDR1 is GTSNPN and CDR2 is SVGIG (reference sequence). The CDR3: CAWSVAVYNEQFF. The CDR3 coding sequence is TGTGCCTGGAGTGTAGCGGTCTACAATGAGCAGTTCTTC.

This chain connects TRBV7-8 to TRBJ2-3; tentatively, D is TRBD1 (6 bases). Trimming removed 7 bases at V and 6 bases at J, with 17 bases between. Germline loops: CDR1 SGHVS, CDR2 FQNEAQ. The CDR3 spans 14 residues. The CDR3 reads CASTTTGAADTQYF. The CDR3 coding sequence is TGTGCCAGCACCACGACAGGTGCGGCGGATACGCAGTATTTT. Together with reference TRBV7-8 and TRBJ2-3, the CDR3 gives the full variable domain: GAGVSQSPRYKVAKRGQDVALRCDPISGHVSLFWYQQALGQGPEFLTYFQNEAQLDKSGLPSDRFFAERPEGSVSTLKIQRTQQEDSAVYLCASTTTGAADTQYFGPGTRLTVL.

The chain couples TRBV4-3 to TRBJ1-6; D gene ambiguous. This CDR3 has 13 amino acids. Germline V gene sequence: CDR1 LGHNA, CDR2 YSLEER. V was shortened by 0 bases and J by 10 bases, with 7 bases between the two germline ends. The CDR3 loop is CASSQERGSPLHF. CDR3 sequence (DNA): TGCGCCAGCAGCCAAGAGAGAGGGTCACCCCTCCACTTT.

In nucleotides, the CDR3 is TGTGCCAGCAGTTCCGAGGGCCGGTATGAAAAACTGTTTTTT. Translation: CASSSEGRYEKLFF. The V gene is TRBV6-5, the J gene TRBJ1-4; D not resolved. Trimming shortened V by 4 bases and J by 6 bases, and 12 bases separated the two germline ends. The CDR3 sequence is 14 residues long. The germline gives CDR1 MNHEY, CDR2 SVGAGI.

The J gene is TRBJ1-2, the V gene TRBV7-6, with D possibly TRBD1 on 6 matching bases. The CDR3 extends over 14 amino acids. The V gene's germline CDR1 is SGHVS and CDR2 FNYEAQ. V was pared by 2 bases and J by 5 bases, with 12 bases between. DNA of the CDR3: TGTGCCAGCAGCTTACAAAGGGGGAGGTATGGCTACACCTTC. Amino acids: CASSLQRGRYGYTF.

This clone has just a few counts. The CDR3 nucleotides read TGCGCCAGCAGCTGGGACCTTAAGAACACTGAAGCTTTCTTT. It is translated as CASSWDLKNTEAFF. V usage is TRBV5-1 and J usage is TRBJ1-1, with D tentatively TRBD1 (5 bases). The CDR3 totals 14 residues. V was clipped by 3 bases and J by 1 base, with 10 bases between them. Germline CDR1 and CDR2: SGHRS and YFSETQ.

The V call is TRBV7-9, the J call TRBJ2-7; the match to TRBD1 covers 8 bases. Germline CDR1 SEHNR, CDR2 FQNEAQ (reference sequence). The CDR3 totals 13 residues. The trim removed 5 bases at V and 6 bases at J, leaving 6 bases unmatched. CDR3 sequence: CASSPGQGSEQYF. The CDR3 bases are TGTGCCAGCAGCCCCGGACAGGGTAGCGAGCAGTACTTC.

This chain connects TRBV5-1 to TRBJ2-5; tentative D call: TRBD2 (6 bases). CDR1 is SGHRS and CDR2 is YFSETQ in the germline V gene. The CDR3 runs to 14 residues. The V and J ends lost 0 bases and 1 base respectively, with 7 bases between them. The CDR3 nucleotides read TGCGCCAGCAGCTTGGGAGCGGGCCAAGAGACCCAGTACTTC. Protein product: CASSLGAGQETQYF.

The V and J genes are TRBV6-6 and TRBJ2-7; D unresolved. This CDR3 has 13 amino acids. V lost 6 bases and J lost 0, with 9 bases in between. Looked up from germline, CDR1 is MNHNY and CDR2 is SVGAGI (reference sequence). The CDR3 DNA reads TGTGCCAGCAGCCGCCCTAGCTCCTACGAGCAGTACTTC. Protein product: CASSRPSSYEQYF.

J is TRBJ2-7 and V is TRBV5-1; D uncertain. V was cut by 0 bases and J by 4 bases, with 14 bases left in between. This CDR3 has 15 residues. Per germline, CDR1 SGHRS and CDR2 YFSETQ. The CDR3 DNA reads TGCGCCAGCAGCTTGGAACCGACCTTACAATACGAGCAGTACTTC. Residues: CASSLEPTLQYEQYF.

J is TRBJ2-5 and V is TRBV18; the D gene is possibly TRBD1 (5 bases). The length of the CDR3 is 12 residues. Trimming stripped 7 bases from V and 5 bases from J, with 11 bases between. Germline assignment: CDR1 KGHSH and CDR2 LQKENI. The CDR3 loop reads CASFRPGETQYF. The DNA of the CDR3 is TGTGCCAGCTTCCGACCAGGGGAGACCCAGTACTTC.

The chain joins TRBV23-1 to TRBJ1-4; D may be TRBD1 (5 bases). TRBV23-1 is filed as an ORF, its function uncertain. The CDR3 spans 12 residues. Trimming pared 4 bases from V and 7 bases from J, leaving 7 bases between. For the CDR3, the DNA is TGCGCCAGCAGTCGACAGATTGAAAAACTGTTTTTT. It encodes CASSRQIEKLFF.

The V and J genes are TRBV29-1 and TRBJ2-3; maybe TRBD2 (6 bases). Germline CDR1 SQVTM, CDR2 ANQGSEA. The germline V and J ends were trimmed by 5 bases and 3 bases, with 15 bases remaining between them. The CDR3 sequence is 14 residues long. The CDR3 nucleotides are TGCAGCGTTTCCTTCGGGGGTACTACAGATACGCAGTATTTT. It specifies CSVSFGGTTDTQYF.

This sequence joins TRBV27 and TRBJ2-7; 13 bases are a match to TRBD2. The J segment lost 5 bases and the V segment lost 4 bases, leaving 8 bases of the junction unmatched. The CDR3 is made up of 16 amino acids. Germline V lookup: CDR1 MNHEY, CDR2 SMNVEV (reference sequence). CDR3 loop: CASSSPGLAGKNEQYF. CDR3 DNA: TGTGCCAGCAGTTCACCGGGACTAGCGGGGAAGAACGAGCAGTACTTC.

The genes are TRBV29-1 and TRBJ1-1; D perhaps matches TRBD1 (5 bases). V lost 6 bases, J lost 1 base, and 15 bases lay in between. CDR1 and CDR2 from the germline V gene are SQVTM and ANQGSEA. The CDR3 runs to 14 residues. The CDR3, as DNA: TGCAGCGTCGGGGACGGCGGATGGAACACTGAAGCTTTCTTT. Its protein product is CSVGDGGWNTEAFF.

The chain employs TRBV30 and TRBJ2-7, with 7 bases matching TRBD1. The CDR3 has 13 amino acids. The V segment lost 4 bases and the J segment 4 bases; nucleotides outside the gene matches: 7. Germline lookup yields CDR1 GTSNPN and CDR2 SVGIG (reference sequence). The CDR3 is CAWTRGGAYEQYF. The CDR3 DNA follows: TGTGCCTGGACTAGAGGGGGCGCTTACGAGCAGTACTTC.

This clone was recorded a few times. J is TRBJ2-1 and V is TRBV5-1; 12 bases are shared with TRBD1. The V gene end was trimmed by 0 bases and the J gene end by 8 bases; junction bases not matched to a gene: 6. The V gene's germline CDR1 is SGHRS and CDR2 YFSETQ. The CDR3 sequence is 16 residues long. CDR3 loop: CASSLASGTGGYEQFF. Written as DNA, the CDR3 is TGCGCCAGCAGCTTGGCTTCCGGGACAGGGGGCTATGAGCAGTTCTTC.